Presented here are 8 T cell receptor beta chains from one specimen sequenced in a study of T cell repertoires in cytomegalovirus infection. TCRdb analysed the reads with MiXCR anew, one entry per CDR3 protein. This sample has roughly 280,000 distinct CDR3 sequences, with roughly 10% found just once. Material for sequencing was PBMCs. The receptors stem from a human donor in good health (CMV status not recorded). Some clones in this sample may be carry-over from other donors' samples.

The chain uses TRBV2 and TRBJ2-7; D remains ambiguous. The length of the CDR3 is 12 residues. Trimming pared 6 bases from V and 5 bases from J, leaving 11 bases between. Germline CDR1 and CDR2: SNHLY and FYNNEI. The chain's CDR3 is CASRLLLDEQYF. In nucleotides, the CDR3 is TGTGCCAGCAGACTCCTTCTCGACGAGCAGTACTTC.

This clonotype came up many times. This rearrangement joins TRBV27 to TRBJ1-2, with D uncertain. Trimming took 3 bases from V and 2 from J, leaving 10 bases between them. Germline CDR1 is MNHEY and CDR2 is SMNVEV (reference sequence). This CDR3 is built from 14 residues. CDR3 in DNA: TGTGCCAGCAGTTTGGGGAACAAAAACTATGGCTACACCTTC. Translation gives CASSLGNKNYGYTF.

The chain joins TRBV7-2 to TRBJ2-7; 10 nucleotides match TRBD2. The CDR3 has 15 residues. The germline CDR1 and CDR2 sequences are SGHTA and FQGNSA. The V gene end was trimmed by 0 bases and the J gene end by 6 bases; junction bases not matched to a gene: 5. CDR3 sequence reads: CASSLAIGLAVEQYF. In nucleotides, the CDR3 is TGTGCCAGCAGCTTAGCGATCGGACTAGCGGTCGAGCAGTACTTC.

This clonotype occurred many times. The chain couples TRBV7-2 to TRBJ1-3; D not resolved. This CDR3 is 12 amino acids long. CDR1 and CDR2 (germline): SGHTA, FQGNSA. V was cut by 2 bases and J by 7 bases, with 6 bases left in between. The CDR3, as DNA: TGTGCCAGCAGCTTAAGGCACAACACCATATATTTT. Protein sequence: CASSLRHNTIYF.

This clonotype was picked up many times. The rearrangement joins TRBV7-2 to TRBJ1-1, with a possible D match to TRBD1 (6 bases). V gave up 0 bases and J gave up 2 bases, with 13 bases separating them. The CDR3 is 16 residues long. Germline assignment: CDR1 SGHTA and CDR2 FQGNSA. The CDR3 reads CASSLARGAANTEAFF. The CDR3 DNA is TGTGCCAGCAGCTTAGCTCGGGGGGCAGCTAACACTGAAGCTTTCTTT. Based on the CDR3 plus reference TRBV7-2 and TRBJ1-1, the full variable domain is GAGVSQSPSNKVTEKGKDVELRCDPISGHTALYWYRQSLGQGLEFLIYFQGNSAPDKSGLPSDRFSAERTGGSVSTLTIQRTQQEDSAVYLCASSLARGAANTEAFFGQGTRLTVV.

This chain links TRBV30 with TRBJ2-1, with D tentatively TRBD2 (5 bases). This CDR3 region has 17 residues. Germline CDR1 is GTSNPN and CDR2 is SVGIG (reference sequence). The V end was cut by 2 bases, the J end by 0 bases, with 17 bases between. CDR3 amino acids: CAWSRGLSGSSYNEQFF. DNA for the CDR3: TGTGCCTGGAGTAGAGGCTTAAGCGGCTCCTCCTACAATGAGCAGTTCTTC.

Comment on this clonotype: This may stem from a read error, because a much larger clone lies one nucleotide away. V and J are TRBV6-6 and TRBJ2-7, with 7 bases aligning to TRBD2. CDR3 size: 15 residues. The germline CDR1 and CDR2 sequences are MNHNY and SVGAGI (reference sequence). The CDR3 protein is CANSYGASGTNEQYF. The CDR3 nucleotides read TGTGCCAACAGTTACGGGGCTAGCGGAACGAACGAGCAGTACTTC.

There are many counts of this clonotype. The rearrangement uses TRBV7-2 and TRBJ2-7, with 10 bases matching TRBD1. The CDR3 runs 17 residues. Trimming at V came to 3 bases and at J to 0 bases, leaving 8 bases not matched to a gene. Looked up from germline, CDR1 is SGHTA and CDR2 is FQGNSA. The CDR3 coding sequence is TGTGCCAGCAGCTTTTCCGGGACAGGGGTAAGCTCCTACGAGCAGTACTTC. Amino acid sequence: CASSFSGTGVSSYEQYF.